Listed below are T cell receptor beta chains from one sample, sequenced in a study of control samples from healthy donors and cancer patients. Measured with immunoSEQ multiplex PCR; TCRdb has only the in-frame clones, and not every one. The table shows 98,000 or so clones, with just under 85% occurring only once. What was sequenced was blood. The receptors originated from a young man in good health. Each CDR3 is given with its conserved first and last residue. The D gene is left open where the match is weak. Only some rows state a clone size, as once, few, many or a class for expanded clones.

. | TRBJ2-6 | . | TRBV5-6 | TGTGCCAGCAGCTTACTCGGCAGCCACTCTGGGGCCAACGTCCTGACTTTC | CASSLLGSHSGANVLTF
. | TRBJ2-5 | TRBD2 | TRBV18 | TGTGCCAGCTCTCTCACCCTAGCGGAGCAAGAGACCCAGTACTTC | CASSLTLAEQETQYF
. | TRBJ1-1 | . | TRBV6-5 | TGTGCCAGCAGTCGAACGTCACCGAAGAACACTGAAGCTTTCTTT | CASSRTSPKNTEAFF
. | TRBJ1-6 | . | TRBV6-1 | TGTGCCAGCAGTGAAGGCCCGGGGGTCCCTTCACCCCTCCACTTT | CASSEGPGVPSPLHF
. | TRBJ1-3 | . | TRBV28 | TGTGCCAGCAGTTTGGGCAGGGCAGTCTCTGGAAACACCATATATTTT | CASSLGRAVSGNTIYF
. | TRBJ2-5 | . | TRBV7-8 | TGTGCCAGCAGCTTAACAGGGATCCAAGAGACCCAGTACTTC | CASSLTGIQETQYF
. | TRBJ1-1 | . | TRBV6-6 | TGTGCCAGCAGCCCCCGGGGAGGGGCGCTAAACACTGAAGCTTTCTTT | CASSPRGGALNTEAFF
. | TRBJ1-5 | . | TRBV3-1/TRBV3-2 | TGTGCCAGCAGCCGCGGATCCTATCAGCCCCAGCATTTT | CASSRGSYQPQHF
. | TRBJ1-1 | TRBD1 | TRBV5-4 | TGTGCCAGCAGCTGGACAGGGGGCACTGAAGCTTTCTTT | CASSWTGGTEAFF
. | TRBJ1-3 | . | TRBV21-1 | TGTGCCAGCAGCAAAGTAAGGAGTGTCTCTGGAAACACCATATATTTT | CASSKVRSVSGNTIYF
. | TRBJ1-1 | TRBD1 | TRBV12-5 | TGTGCTAGTGGTTTCCCCGGGACAGTCGAAGCTTTCTTT | CASGFPGTVEAFF
. | TRBJ2-7 | . | TRBV2 | TGTGCCAGCAGACCGGACCGGACCACATACGAGCAGTACTTC | CASRPDRTTYEQYF
. | TRBJ1-2 | TRBD1 | TRBV6-5 | TGTGCCAGCAGTTACCTTCCGGACAGGGATGGCTATGGCTACACCTTC | CASSYLPDRDGYGYTF
. | TRBJ2-4 | . | TRBV10-2 | TGCGCCAGCAGTGACGGGTGGGTAGCCAAAAACATTCAGTACTTC | CASSDGWVAKNIQYF
. | TRBJ1-5 | . | TRBV28 | TGTGCCAGCAGTTTCAGTGGGTGGGGTCAGCCCCAGCATTTT | CASSFSGWGQPQHF
. | TRBJ1-1 | . | TRBV27 | TGTGCCAGCAGTTACAGAAGGAACACTGAAGCTTTCTTT | CASSYRRNTEAFF
. | TRBJ1-2 | . | TRBV28 | TGTGCCAGCAGCCCGCCGCAGGCGCCATACAGCTATGGCTACACCTTC | CASSPPQAPYSYGYTF
. | TRBJ2-7 | . | TRBV29-1 | TGCAGCGTGCGGGACGGACTGAACCACGAGCAGTACTTC | CSVRDGLNHEQYF
. | TRBJ1-1 | . | TRBV6-5 | TGTGCCAGCAGTTCTAGGGGTACTGAAGCTTTCTTT | CASSSRGTEAFF
. | TRBJ1-6 | . | TRBV6-2/TRBV6-3 | TGTGCCAGCAGTTCACCGGGAACTAATTCACCCCTCCACTTT | CASSSPGTNSPLHF
once | TRBJ2-3 | . | TRBV6-2/TRBV6-3 | TGTGCCAGCAGTTACCTGAATCGCGTCATGGGTACAGATACGCAGTATTTT | CASSYLNRVMGTDTQYF
. | TRBJ1-5 | . | TRBV21-1 | TGTGCCAGCAGCACCGGGGGTCGAAAGCCCCAGCATTTT | CASSTGGRKPQHF
. | TRBJ2-3 | TRBD2 | TRBV24-1 | TGTGCCACCAGTGATTTGCATGGTGCGGGGGAAGGGGAGACAGATACGCAGTATTTT | CATSDLHGAGEGETDTQYF
. | TRBJ1-6 | TRBD1 | TRBV4-3 | TGCGCCAGCAGCCACGGCCCGGGACAGGGCCGGCCCTATAATTCACCCCTCCACTTT | CASSHGPGQGRPYNSPLHF
. | TRBJ1-1 | . | TRBV6-5 | TGTGCCAGCAGTTACCCCAAAGGGCTTAACACTGAAGCTTTCTTT | CASSYPKGLNTEAFF